Below are 3 T cell receptor beta chains sequenced from a single sample in a study of blood T cell repertoires in COVID-19. Data came from immunoSEQ multiplex PCR; TCRdb stores just in-frame clones and leaves some out. The profile shows under 300,000 clones, about 88% of them singletons. Sequencing was performed on PBMCs or T cells enriched from blood (not recorded which). The receptor set was obtained from a woman aged 45-60 years who had recovered from COVID-19.

The gene calls are TRBV15 and TRBJ1-2; possible D gene TRBD1, 6 bases. Looked up from germline, CDR1 is LNHNV and CDR2 is YYDKDF (reference sequence). The CDR3 consists of 15 residues. V was cut by 5 bases and J by 3 bases, with 16 bases left in between. As DNA, the CDR3 is TGTGCCACCAGCGCTGGACAGCCAAATCACTATGGCTACACCTTC. It is translated as CATSAGQPNHYGYTF.

This sequence joins TRBV7-3 and TRBJ2-3; 7 nucleotides agree with TRBD2. Trimming at V came to 6 bases and at J to 5 bases, leaving 8 bases not matched to a gene. Germline CDR1 reads SGHTA; CDR2 reads FQGTGA. The CDR3 length is 14 residues. This CDR3 reads CASSFNPGGDTQYF. The CDR3 nucleotides are TGTGCCAGCAGTTTCAATCCGGGGGGAGATACGCAGTATTTT. Full variable domain (rest looked up from reference TRBV7-3 and TRBJ2-3): GAGVSQTPSNKVTEKGKYVELRCDPISGHTALYWYRQSLGQGPEFLIYFQGTGAADDSGLPNDRFFAVRPEGSVSTLKIQRTERGDSAVYLCASSFNPGGDTQYFGPGTRLTVL.

This sequence joins TRBV3-1 (or the pseudogene TRBV3-2) and TRBJ2-7; TRBD2 might be the D (5 bases). There are 13 residues in the CDR3. Germline lookup yields CDR1 LGHDT and CDR2 YNNKEL (reference sequence). V gave up 5 bases and J gave up 2 bases, with 10 bases separating them. Here the CDR3 reads CASSREGAYEQYF. The DNA of the CDR3 is TGTGCCAGCAGCAGAGAGGGAGCCTACGAGCAGTACTTC.